The rows below give T cell receptor beta chains drawn from one sample of a study of blood T cell repertoires in COVID-19. Sequencing used immunoSEQ multiplex PCR; TCRdb keeps in-frame clones, though not all of them. In the table there are 300,000 or so clones, around nine tenths of which are singletons. Input material: peripheral blood. The receptor source for this set is a man between 65 and 85 years old with acute or convalescent COVID-19. The CDR3 runs from the conserved cysteine through the conserved F or W. Each record gives: V gene, CDR3 protein.

TRBV5-6	CASSQQGAYGYTF
TRBV6-6	CATQNLVNTGELFF
TRBV2	CASSDRTSNQPQHF
TRBV4-3	CASSQDLTDSHYGYTF
TRBV5-1	CASSEGFSYEQYF
TRBV28	CASTGVLNTEAFF
TRBV30	CAWSVIRDRGWGNEQFF
TRBV29-1	CSALSRGGNYGYTF
TRBV6-2/TRBV6-3	CASSKTGGYPYEQYF
TRBV5-1	CASSGDREGGKLFF
TRBV11-2	CASSLWTGEVTEAFF
TRBV10-2	CASRGQERDGYTF